The next 19 T cell receptor beta chains were all read from a single sample in a study of blood T cell repertoires in COVID-19. Sequencing was performed with immunoSEQ multiplex PCR; in TCRdb, only in-frame clones are kept and a portion is missing. Here the sample spans approximately 300,000 clones, 80% to 90% being singletons. The specimen was PBMCs or T cells enriched from blood (not recorded which). All receptors come from a man between 25 and 39 years old who had recovered from COVID-19.

This rearrangement joins TRBV11-3 to TRBJ1-3; TRBD1 matches 9 bases. The V gene's germline CDR1 is SGHNT and CDR2 YENEEA. V shed 4 bases and J 6 bases; nucleotides not matched to a gene: 16. The CDR3 is made up of 18 amino acids. The chain's CDR3 is CASSSYRWEGQGSNTIYF. CDR3 DNA sequence: TGTGCCAGCAGCTCATACCGATGGGAGGGACAGGGATCAAACACCATATATTTT.

The gene calls are TRBV24-1 and TRBJ2-7; the match to TRBD2 covers 8 bases. Germline assignment: CDR1 KGHDR and CDR2 SFDVKD. Losses at the gene ends were 1 base for V and 0 bases for J; bases not matched to a gene: 1. This CDR3 is 15 amino acids long. The CDR3: CATSDFTSGSYEQYF. The CDR3 nucleotides are TGTGCCACCAGTGATTTCACTAGCGGCTCCTACGAGCAGTACTTC.

The chain employs TRBV19 and TRBJ1-2, with no clear D. The CDR3 is 15 amino acids. Germline CDR1 LNHDA, CDR2 SQIVND (reference sequence). Trimming took 9 bases from V and 0 from J, leaving 17 bases between them. CDR3 sequence (DNA): TGTGCCAGATTTGGGAGGACTTCAGCTAACTATGGCTACACCTTC. It is translated as CARFGRTSANYGYTF. Complete variable domain (other parts from reference TRBV19 and TRBJ1-2): DGGITQSPKYLFRKEGQNVTLSCEQNLNHDAMYWYRQDPGQGLRLIYYSQIVNDFQKGDIAEGYSVSREKKESFPLTVTSAQKNPTAFYLCARFGRTSANYGYTFGSGTRLTVV.

V and J are TRBV3-1 (or the pseudogene TRBV3-2) and TRBJ2-3; possible D gene TRBD2, 7 bases. This CDR3 spans 15 amino acids. V was clipped by 5 bases and J by 7 bases, with 19 bases between them. The germline V gene has CDR1 LGHDT and CDR2 YNNKEL (reference sequence). The CDR3 here is CASSSLTRGRYTQYF. The CDR3 DNA reads as TGTGCCAGCAGCTCATTGACGCGGGGGCGATATACGCAGTATTTT.

This sequence joins TRBV6-5 and TRBJ2-7; 8 bases map to TRBD1. This CDR3 has 15 amino acids. V lost 0 bases and J lost 3; bases outside the gene matches: 4. Germline CDR1 reads MNHEY; CDR2 reads SVGAGI. The CDR3: CASSYSPGGHYEQYF. The CDR3 DNA reads TGTGCCAGCAGTTACTCCCCAGGGGGCCACTACGAGCAGTACTTC.

The V and J genes are TRBV24-1 and TRBJ2-3; TRBD1 matches 12 bases. J was trimmed by 2 bases and V by 7 bases; bases with no gene match: 6. The germline V gene encodes CDR1 KGHDR and CDR2 SFDVKD. The CDR3 has 16 residues. CDR3 loop: CATSGTGGLPTDTQYF. The CDR3 DNA reads as TGTGCCACCAGCGGGACAGGGGGCCTCCCCACAGATACGCAGTATTTT.

The chain couples TRBV5-1 to TRBJ1-2, with 10 bases fitting TRBD1. The CDR3 length is 15 residues. CDR1 is SGHRS and CDR2 is YFSETQ in the germline V gene. V lost 2 bases and J lost 2; bases outside the gene matches: 3. The CDR3 is CASSFPGQGNYGYTF. CDR3 nucleotide sequence: TGCGCCAGCAGCTTCCCGGGACAGGGGAACTATGGCTACACCTTC.

This clone was detected a few times. The junction departs from germline at one end; a sequencing error may be responsible. The V gene is TRBV7-7, the J gene TRBJ2-3, with 11 positions matching TRBD1. Per the germline V gene, CDR1 is SSHAT and CDR2 is FNYEAQ (reference sequence). This CDR3 has 16 residues. The CDR3 nucleotides are TGTGCTAGCAGCCAGGCCGGGACAGGGGGACCAGATACGCAGTATTTT. It translates to CASSQAGTGGPDTQYF.

V usage is TRBV19 and J usage is TRBJ2-3; 12 nucleotides agree with TRBD2. Trimming cost V 5 bases and J 0 bases; bases outside gene matches: 9. Germline values: CDR1 LNHDA, CDR2 SQIVND (reference sequence). The CDR3 is 18 amino acids. The CDR3 is CASSGRTSGTPSTDTQYF. CDR3 nucleotides: TGTGCCAGTAGTGGCCGGACTAGCGGGACTCCTAGCACAGATACGCAGTATTTT.

The chain employs TRBV11-2 and TRBJ2-1; the match to TRBD1 covers 8 bases. Trimming at V came to 7 bases and at J to 8 bases, leaving 7 bases not matched to a gene. Germline CDR1 SGHAT, CDR2 FQNNGV. The CDR3 has 13 residues. Here the CDR3 reads CASTGAGGDEQFF. DNA of the CDR3: TGTGCCAGCACCGGCGCAGGGGGCGATGAGCAGTTCTTC.

The rearrangement uses TRBV4-1 and TRBJ2-7, with 7 positions matching TRBD2. Germline-derived CDR1 and CDR2 are MGHRA and YSYEKL. The V gene end was trimmed by 0 bases and the J gene end by 1 base; junction bases not matched to a gene: 6. The length of the CDR3 is 16 residues. CDR3 residues: CASSQEPLAASYEQYF. DNA for the CDR3: TGCGCCAGCAGCCAAGAGCCCCTAGCGGCTTCCTACGAGCAGTACTTC.

V and J are TRBV24-1 and TRBJ1-2; perhaps TRBD1 as D (6 bases). The CDR3 loop spans 15 amino acids. Trimming left V 3 bases short and J 1 base short, with 11 bases between. Looked up from germline, CDR1 is KGHDR and CDR2 is SFDVKD. The CDR3, as DNA: TGTGCCACCAGTGATCGTGGACAGCTTAACTATGGCTACACCTTC. Protein sequence: CATSDRGQLNYGYTF.

This clone was counted once. The chain employs TRBV4-1 and TRBJ2-1; possibly TRBD1 for D (6 bases). This CDR3 has 16 residues. Germline loops: CDR1 MGHRA, CDR2 YSYEKL. V lost 1 base and J lost 4, with 14 bases in between. The CDR3 nucleotides read TGCGCCAGCAGCCAAGCCCGGACAGATTCTTACAATGAGCAGTTCTTC. This encodes CASSQARTDSYNEQFF.

The CDR3 nucleotides are TGTGCCAGCATTTTCCCCCCGGGACACGGAGCCCCAGGGGTCCAAAGCTCCTACGAGCAGTACTTC. This encodes CASIFPPGHGAPGVQSSYEQYF. The rearrangement joins TRBV2 to TRBJ2-7; tentative D call: TRBD1 (6 bases). Germline CDR1 SNHLY, CDR2 FYNNEI. CDR3 length: 22 amino acids. The V end lost 7 bases, the J end lost 0 bases, and 37 bases lay between the germline ends.

This clone was found once. The V and J genes are TRBV11-3 and TRBJ1-1, with 8 bases identical to TRBD1. The CDR3 consists of 12 residues. The V gene end was trimmed by 5 bases and the J gene end by 5 bases; junction bases not matched to a gene: 1. CDR1 is SGHNT, CDR2 YENEEA, per germline. The CDR3: CASSRTGTEAFF. In nucleotides, the CDR3 is TGTGCCAGCAGCAGGACAGGGACTGAAGCTTTCTTT. Complete variable domain (other parts from reference TRBV11-3 and TRBJ1-1): EAGVVQSPRYKIIEKKQPVAFWCNPISGHNTLYWYLQNLGQGPELLIRYENEEAVDDSQLPKDRFSAERLKGVDSTLKIQPAELGDSAVYLCASSRTGTEAFFGQGTRLTVV.

The chain is built from TRBV2 and TRBJ2-4; possibly TRBD2 for D (5 bases). The CDR3 totals 13 residues. Germline V gives CDR1 SNHLY, CDR2 FYNNEI. Trimming shortened V by 7 bases and J by 5 bases, and 12 bases separated the two germline ends. The DNA of the CDR3 is TGTGCCAGCACCAGCCGGGGAGAAAACATTCAGTACTTC. This codes for CASTSRGENIQYF.

The chain uses TRBV2 and TRBJ2-2, with 10 bases aligning to TRBD2. From germline, CDR1 is SNHLY and CDR2 FYNNEI. This CDR3 has 17 amino acids. Unmatched junction bases numbered 13, after V lost 5 bases and J lost 7 bases. CDR3 region: CASSPLQSGGARGELFF. The CDR3, as DNA: TGTGCCAGCAGTCCACTCCAGAGCGGGGGGGCCCGCGGGGAGCTGTTTTTT.

The J gene is TRBJ1-2, the V gene TRBV3-1 (or the pseudogene TRBV3-2), with TRBD1 identical over 12 bases. Germline CDR1 reads LGHDT; CDR2 reads YNNKEL (reference sequence). The CDR3 runs to 16 residues. Trimming at V came to 4 bases and at J to 6 bases, leaving 9 bases not matched to a gene. The CDR3 here is CASSLQPGTGGNGYTF. The CDR3 DNA sequence: TGTGCCAGCAGCCTCCAACCCGGGACAGGGGGCAATGGCTACACCTTC.

The V gene is TRBV5-4, the J gene TRBJ2-5; 14 nucleotides agree with TRBD2. The junction had 16 bases not matched to a gene; V was cut back by 4 bases and J by 5 bases. CDR1 is SGHNT and CDR2 is YYREEE in the germline V gene (reference sequence). The CDR3 runs to 19 residues. DNA of the CDR3: TGTGCCAGCAGCACATCCCCGGGACTAGCGGGAGTTTCTGGTGAGACCCAGTACTTC. It yields the protein CASSTSPGLAGVSGETQYF.